Sequencing of this T cell receptor (beta chain) was carried out in a study of neurological immune-mediated disorders. This clonotype came up many times. The method for making cDNA was 5'RACE, and it used 10-nucleotide random UMIs. Each CDR3 protein gets one entry after TCRdb re-called the 5' RACE reads with MiXCR. This sample has about 48,000 distinct CDR3 sequences, with roughly 24% found just once. The sample was PBMCs. The sequence derives from a woman in her seventies in good health.

The CDR3: CASSLRDPRSYTF. The DNA for the CDR3 is TGTGCCAGCAGTCTCCGGGATCCCAGGAGCTACACCTTC. V is TRBV27 and J is TRBJ1-2; D uncertain. CDR1 MNHEY and CDR2 SMNVEV come from the germline V gene (reference sequence). V lost 5 bases, J lost 9 bases, and 16 bases lay in between. This CDR3 is built from 13 residues.